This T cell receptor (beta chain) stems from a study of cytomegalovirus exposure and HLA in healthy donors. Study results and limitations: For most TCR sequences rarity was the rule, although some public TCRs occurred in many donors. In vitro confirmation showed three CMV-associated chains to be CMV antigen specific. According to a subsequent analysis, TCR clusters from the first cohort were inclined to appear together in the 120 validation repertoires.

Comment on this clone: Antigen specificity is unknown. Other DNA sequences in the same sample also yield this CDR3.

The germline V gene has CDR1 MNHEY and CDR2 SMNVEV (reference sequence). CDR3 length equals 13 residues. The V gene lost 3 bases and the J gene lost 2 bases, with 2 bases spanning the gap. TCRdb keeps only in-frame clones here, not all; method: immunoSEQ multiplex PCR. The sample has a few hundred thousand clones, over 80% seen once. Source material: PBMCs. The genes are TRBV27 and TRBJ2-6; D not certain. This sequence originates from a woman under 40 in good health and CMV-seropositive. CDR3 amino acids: CASSFPGANVLTF. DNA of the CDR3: TGTGCCAGCAGTTTCCCTGGGGCCAACGTCCTGACTTTC.